This T cell receptor (beta chain) was sequenced for a study of monozygotic twins with inflammatory bowel disease (dated by TCRdb to between 2018 and 2020). Study-wide context: The complete study included some 28 monozygotic twin pairs: 19 IBD-discordant Danish pairs and nine German pairs, of which four were IBD-concordant and five were IBD-discordant. Each individual had, on average, about 151 000 unique TCRalpha sequences and 181 000 unique TCRbeta sequences available for analysis. The search for disease-associated traits relied mainly on comparing, within discordant pairs, IBD patients with their genetically identical healthy co-twins. Summary of the overall study and its limitations: Fewer clonotypes were shared with other individuals by IBD patients than by healthy twins, most markedly in patients showing signs of disease activity. Distinction between different T cell subtypes could not be achieved in the analysis. Concordant and discordant twins showed no difference in repertoire similarity, possibly because of limited statistical power. A decrease in TCRbeta repertoire diversity, as measured by inverse Simpson index, was observed in IBD patients compared with their healthy co-twins. Differing immunosuppressive treatments among patients may have added background noise and inter-individual variability to the repertoires. No single strong signal or clonotype linked to IBD turned up in the results, so the idea that one exists was not supported.

The CDR3 holds 13 amino acids from the cysteine to the phenylalanine. No DNA has been recorded. Sequences SGHNT (CDR1) and YYREEE (CDR2) are obtained from the germline V gene (reference sequence). From each donor, a roughly 2.6 ml peripheral blood sample was collected into PAXgene tubes and stored at -80 degrees C. Total RNA was isolated from whole blood with the PAXgene blood miRNA kit on an automated QIAcube, without T cell sorting. Deep TCRalpha and TCRbeta repertoire profiling with unique molecular barcoding was performed on peripheral blood of monozygotic twin pairs concordant or discordant for inflammatory bowel disease. For every twin pair, smoking habits were documented, and each individual was categorised as a current, former or never smoker. The library was obtained by 5' RACE. The input for every TCR library was 3,500 to 4,000 ng of total RNA. For each sample, cDNA synthesis was carried out in eight separate reactions using SMARTScribe reverse transcriptase. Unique molecular identifiers containing a 6-nucleotide sample barcode were introduced through template switching during cDNA synthesis. TCRalpha and TCRbeta cDNA was amplified in two nested PCRs of approximately 17 and 9 cycles, and bead purification was carried out after each PCR. Before amplification, the cDNA was treated with uracil DNA-glycosylase and purified using the QIAquick PCR purification kit. The second PCR added Illumina TruSeq-compatible adapters along with sample-specific barcodes. TapeStation and Qubit were used to check library quality and concentration, and 4.5 to 5 ng of each library was pooled. Pooled libraries were sequenced on an Illumina HiSeq2500 single-index Rapid Run with 2 x 100 bp reads and custom sequencing primers. For the original study's pipeline: MiGEC version 1.2.6 was used for UMI-based consensus assembly to correct PCR and sequencing errors. V(D)J alignment, clonotype assembly and CDR3 extraction were performed with MiXCR version 2.1.1. To normalise gene usage, clonotype sharing and MAIT/NKT TCR abundance, the top 1000, 10 000 and 20 000 clonotypes in each sample were analysed. Diversity was computed as the inverse Simpson index with the vegan R package after downsampling to 27 000 UMIs. Paired Mann-Whitney U tests were applied to discordant twin pairs, and Benjamini-Hochberg correction was used for multiple testing. TCRdb reanalyzed the reads, keeping one entry per CDR3 protein sequence and omitting DNA. It is TCRdb's table, rather than the study itself, that gives the V and J calls and clone size. The table for this sample shows fewer than 450,000 distinct CDR3 sequences. Roughly 2.6% of the sample lies in the top ten.

In regard to this clonotype: There is no known antigen for this receptor.

Material for sequencing was blood. The TCR originated in a human donor with ulcerative colitis or Crohn's disease, or a healthy co-twin of an affected twin (not recorded which). The chain is assembled from TRBV5-4 and TRBJ2-1. CDR3 sequence: CASSLGSGNEQFF.